This T cell receptor beta chain was recorded in a study of vaccination and CD4 T cells after COVID-19. This sample's treatment: roughly 11-day PBMC culture with coronavirus spike peptide pools or control peptides (ViraFEST assay). The ends were cut back, 4 bases at V and 2 bases at J, with 5 bases in the middle. This CDR3 comprises 11 residues. Germline V gene sequence: CDR1 SQVTM, CDR2 ANQGSEA. An Oncomine TCR Beta short-read assay was used to sequence the DNA from cultured CD4+ T cells. It was from cultured CD4+ T cells that genomic DNA was extracted. TCRdb fed the PCR reads into MiXCR, producing one record per CDR3 protein. The sample contains approximately 12,000 distinct CDR3 sequences, 30% to 40% of which appear only once. As for this clonotype: Antigen specificity is unknown.

Sequenced material: CD4+ T cells from blood, cultured in vitro, taken after SARS-CoV-2 vaccination. This receptor was identified in a human donor who had recovered from COVID-19. This sequence joins TRBV29-1 and TRBJ2-5; unclear D gene. The CDR3 region has the DNA TGCAGCGTTGCTGGTCAAGAGACCCAGTACTTC. This encodes CSVAGQETQYF.